The 10 T cell receptor beta chains in this list originate from one sample, sequenced in a study of blood T cell repertoires in COVID-19 (dated by TCRdb to between 2020 and 2021). The protocol used for the library was the immunoSEQ multiplex PCR assay. TCRdb mirrors the immuneACCESS table, restricted to in-frame sequences. Some clones are absent from its copies; in checked studies, under half trace to an unresolved V gene, and the reason for the others is unknown. This sample is represented by some 200,000 clones; about 83% of them were singletons. The ten top clones hold approximately 12% of the sample. Sequenced: peripheral blood. The receptors here all came from a woman aged 70-85 years with COVID-19, enrolled during active disease.

V is TRBV7-9 and J is TRBJ1-6; TRBD1 might be the D (5 bases). V was clipped by 4 bases and J by 7 bases, with 11 bases between them. The CDR3 has 14 residues. CDR1 and CDR2 from the germline V gene are SEHNR and FQNEAQ (reference sequence). The CDR3: CASSSDSTNSPLHF. CDR3 nucleotides: TGTGCCAGCAGCTCCGACAGTACCAATTCACCCCTCCACTTT.

This sequence joins TRBV19 and TRBJ2-7; tentatively, D is TRBD1 (5 bases). V was trimmed by 3 bases and J by 7 bases, leaving 13 bases between them. CDR3 size: 13 residues. Germline-derived CDR1 and CDR2 are LNHDA and SQIVND (reference sequence). The CDR3, as DNA: TGTGCCAGTAGTATCGGCAGGGTCCAAGAGCAGTACTTC. This codes for CASSIGRVQEQYF.

The chain's CDR3 is CASSPPGQGYTEAFF. CDR3 coding DNA: TGTGCCAGCAGTCCGCCCGGACAGGGGTACACTGAAGCTTTCTTT. V is TRBV27 and J is TRBJ1-1; 9 nucleotides align to TRBD1. Trimming cost V 5 bases and J 3 bases; bases outside gene matches: 7. This CDR3 is 15 amino acids long. Germline CDR1 MNHEY, CDR2 SMNVEV (reference sequence).

The chain uses TRBV18 and TRBJ1-3; 8 nucleotides match TRBD1. Losses at the gene ends were 4 bases for V and 0 bases for J; bases not matched to a gene: 5. Germline V gene sequence: CDR1 KGHSH, CDR2 LQKENI. The CDR3 extends over 16 amino acids. The CDR3 DNA sequence: TGTGCCAGCTCACTAACGACAGGGGACTCTGGAAACACCATATATTTT. Encoded protein: CASSLTTGDSGNTIYF.

The chain links TRBV18 to TRBJ1-5; D uncertain. CDR1 is KGHSH and CDR2 is LQKENI in the germline V gene. CDR3 size: 14 residues. V gave up 4 bases and J gave up 7 bases, with 14 bases separating them. CDR3 region: CASSLTAVEQPQHF. The DNA for the CDR3 is TGTGCCAGCTCACTCACGGCGGTTGAACAGCCCCAGCATTTT. Drawing the rest from reference TRBV18 and TRBJ1-5, the complete variable domain is NAGVMQNPRHLVRRRGQEARLRCSPMKGHSHVYWYRQLPEEGLKFMVYLQKENIIDESGMPKERFSAEFPKEGPSILRIQQVVRGDSAAYFCASSLTAVEQPQHFGDGTRLSIL.

V and J are TRBV3-1 (or the pseudogene TRBV3-2) and TRBJ2-7; D is perhaps TRBD2 (5 bases). CDR3 length: 13 residues. The V end lost 1 base, the J end lost 3 bases, and 7 bases lay between the germline ends. Germline assignment: CDR1 LGHDT and CDR2 YNNKEL (reference sequence). The CDR3 nucleotides read TGTGCCAGCAGCCAAGTAGGAGGCTACGAGCAGTACTTC. Translating gives CASSQVGGYEQYF.

This chain connects TRBV5-5 to TRBJ1-1; TRBD1 matches 7 bases. The trim removed 3 bases at V and 4 bases at J, leaving 6 bases unmatched. The CDR3 spans 14 residues. The germline gives CDR1 SGHKS, CDR2 YYEKEE (reference sequence). The CDR3 reads CASSSQGDSTEAFF. The CDR3 nucleotides are TGTGCCAGCAGCTCCCAGGGGGACAGCACTGAAGCTTTCTTT.

The chain is built from TRBV20-1 and TRBJ2-7; 7 nucleotides align to TRBD1. The V gene end was trimmed by 3 bases and the J gene end by 2 bases; junction bases not matched to a gene: 10. CDR1 and CDR2 (germline): DFQATT, SNEGSKA (reference sequence). This CDR3 is 15 amino acids long. CDR3 loop: CSASSAGDSTYEQYF. The CDR3 DNA reads as TGCAGTGCTAGTAGTGCAGGGGACAGTACCTACGAGCAGTACTTC.

The chain has TRBV7-9 and TRBJ2-1, with 12 bases identical to TRBD2. CDR1 is SEHNR and CDR2 is FQNEAQ in the germline V gene (reference sequence). The J segment lost 5 bases and the V segment lost 5 bases, leaving 16 bases of the junction unmatched. The CDR3 extends over 19 amino acids. The CDR3 DNA is TGTGCCAGCAGCCCCGGACTAGCGGGATCCCGAATATATCACAATGAGCAGTTCTTC. Translated, it gives CASSPGLAGSRIYHNEQFF.

The J gene is TRBJ2-1, the V gene TRBV12-5; 7 bases are a match to TRBD1. V gave up 2 bases and J gave up 7 bases; unmatched junction bases: 5. CDR3 length: 14 amino acids. Germline CDR1 LGHNT, CDR2 FRNRAP. CDR3 coding DNA: TGTGCTAGTGGTTTGCCCCCACAGGGGAATGAGCAGTTCTTC. This sequence encodes CASGLPPQGNEQFF.